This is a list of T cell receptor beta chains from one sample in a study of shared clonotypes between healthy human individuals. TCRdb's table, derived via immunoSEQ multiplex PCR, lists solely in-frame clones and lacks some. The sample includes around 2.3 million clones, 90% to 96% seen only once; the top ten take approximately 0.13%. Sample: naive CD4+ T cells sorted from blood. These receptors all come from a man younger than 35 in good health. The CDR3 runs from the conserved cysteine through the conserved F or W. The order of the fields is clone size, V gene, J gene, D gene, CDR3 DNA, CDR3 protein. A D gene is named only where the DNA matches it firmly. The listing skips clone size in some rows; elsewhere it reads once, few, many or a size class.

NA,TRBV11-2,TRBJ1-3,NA,TGTGCCAGCAGTCCACAGGGTTGGAACTCTGGAAACACCATATATTTT,CASSPQGWNSGNTIYF
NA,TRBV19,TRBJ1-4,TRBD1,TGTGCCAGTCGCCCGGGACAGGGAAATGAAAAACTGTTTTTT,CASRPGQGNEKLFF
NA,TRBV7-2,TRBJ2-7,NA,TGTGCCAGCAGCTTAGGGCCGGGGCCGTACGAGCAGTACTTC,CASSLGPGPYEQYF
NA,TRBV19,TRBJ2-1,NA,TGTGCCAGTAGTATAGAGGCCACAAGCAATGAGCAGTTCTTC,CASSIEATSNEQFF
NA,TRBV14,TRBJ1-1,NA,TGTGCCAGCAGCCGTATGTCTGGGGCCTCCACTGAAGCTTTCTTT,CASSRMSGASTEAFF
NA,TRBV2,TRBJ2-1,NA,TGTGCCAGCAGTGGTCTGGCTCAGCAGTTCTTC,CASSGLAQQFF
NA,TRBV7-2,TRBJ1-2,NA,TGTGCCAGCAGCTTCGCTGGGGGCGATGGCTACACCTTC,CASSFAGGDGYTF
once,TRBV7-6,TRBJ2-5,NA,TGTGCCAGCAAGGAAGGAGGGGCAGGGACCCAGTACTTC,CASKEGGAGTQYF
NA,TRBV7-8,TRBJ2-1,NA,TGTGCCAGCAGCTTAGCGGGAAGGCATGAGCAGTTCTTC,CASSLAGRHEQFF
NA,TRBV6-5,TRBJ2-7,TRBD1,TGTGCCAGCAACCCGGGACAGGGGGTCCACGAGCAGTACTTC,CASNPGQGVHEQYF
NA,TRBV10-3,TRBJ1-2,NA,TGTGCCATCAGTGAGCCAACCGCCCCGGGAGACTACACCTTC,CAISEPTAPGDYTF
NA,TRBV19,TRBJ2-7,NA,TGTGCCAGTAGCTTCCGGGACGGCGAGCAGTACTTC,CASSFRDGEQYF
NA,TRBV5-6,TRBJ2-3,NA,TGTGCCAGCAGCTTGCCAATTCTGGGTCCCACAGATACGCAGTATTTT,CASSLPILGPTDTQYF
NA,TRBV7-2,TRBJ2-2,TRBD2,TGTGCCAGCAGCATCAGCGGGGGCAACACCGGGGAGCTGTTTTTT,CASSISGGNTGELFF
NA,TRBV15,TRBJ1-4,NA,TGTGCCACCAGTCCCGGTGGAGGGGGTGGTGAAAAACTGTTTTTT,CATSPGGGGGEKLFF
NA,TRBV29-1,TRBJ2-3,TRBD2,TGCAGCGTTGAGCGGGGGACAGATACGCAGTATTTT,CSVERGTDTQYF
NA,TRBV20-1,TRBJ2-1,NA,TGCAGTGCTAGAAAGTACAATGAGCAGTTCTTC,CSARKYNEQFF
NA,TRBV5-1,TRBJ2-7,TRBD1,TGCGCCAGCAGCCGACAGGGGAACGACGAGCAGTACTTC,CASSRQGNDEQYF
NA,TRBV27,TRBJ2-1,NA,TGTGCCAGCAGACCTGACGGGAACCCCCTCAATGAGCAGTTCTTC,CASRPDGNPLNEQFF
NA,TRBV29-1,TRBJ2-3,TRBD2,TGCACCGGGGGGTTCACAGATACGCAGTATTTT,CTGGFTDTQYF
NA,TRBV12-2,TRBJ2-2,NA,TGTGCAAGTCGCCCGAGGGAGCCGGGACTAGCGGGATTATTCACCGGGGAGCTGTTTTTT,CASRPREPGLAGLFTGELFF
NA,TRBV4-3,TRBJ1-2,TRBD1,TGCGCCAGCAGCCCCGTTCACGGGACAGGGATTGGCTACACCTTC,CASSPVHGTGIGYTF
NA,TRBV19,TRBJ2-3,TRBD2,TGTGCCAGTAGCGGACTAGCGGGGGGCACAGATACGCAGTATTTT,CASSGLAGGTDTQYF
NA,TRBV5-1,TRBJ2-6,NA,TGCGCCAGCAGCTTGGAAGGTTTCTCTGGGGCCAACGTCCTGACTTTC,CASSLEGFSGANVLTF
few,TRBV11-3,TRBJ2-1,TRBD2,TGTGCCAGCAGCTTAATTCGGACTAGCGATTACAATGAGCAGTTCTTC,CASSLIRTSDYNEQFF
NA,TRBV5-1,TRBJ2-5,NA,TGCGCCAGCAGCTTGGAAGGGACTGGATTTCGAGAGACCCAGTACTTC,CASSLEGTGFRETQYF
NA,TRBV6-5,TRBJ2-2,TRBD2,TGTGCCAGCAGCGGAGCGGGACGGACCGGGGAGCTGTTTTTT,CASSGAGRTGELFF
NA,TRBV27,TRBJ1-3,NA,TGTGCCAGCAGTTCGGGACGCCACTCTGGAAACACCATATATTTT,CASSSGRHSGNTIYF
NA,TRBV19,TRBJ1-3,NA,TGTGCCAGTAGTATAGTCCTCCGCGGGTCCTCTGGAAACACCATATATTTT,CASSIVLRGSSGNTIYF
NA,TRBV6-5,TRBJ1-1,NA,TGTGCCAGCAGTTCCCTGACAGGAAACGAAGCTTTCTTT,CASSSLTGNEAFF
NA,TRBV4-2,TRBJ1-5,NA,TGTGCCAGCAGCCTGGAGGGGAGTAGCAATCAGCCCCAGCATTTT,CASSLEGSSNQPQHF
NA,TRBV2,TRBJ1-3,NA,TGTGCCAGCAGTGAACAGGCTGGAAACACCATATATTTT,CASSEQAGNTIYF
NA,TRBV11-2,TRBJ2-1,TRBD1,TGTGCCAGCAGAAAAGCCGGACAGGGGTATGACAATGAGCAGTTCTTC,CASRKAGQGYDNEQFF
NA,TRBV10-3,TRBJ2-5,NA,TGTGCCATCGGGGGGGCAGGGTGGCCAGAGACCCAGTACTTC,CAIGGAGWPETQYF
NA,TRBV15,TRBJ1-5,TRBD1,TGTGCCACCAGCCGACAGGGAAAGGGCCCGGATCGGTCCCAGCATTTT,CATSRQGKGPDRSQHF
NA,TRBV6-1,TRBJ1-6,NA,TGTGCCAGCAGTGAAATAAGGGGCAATACCTATTCACCCCTCCACTTT,CASSEIRGNTYSPLHF
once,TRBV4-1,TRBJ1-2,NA,TGCGCCAGCAGCCAAGATGGGTATGGCTACACCTTC,CASSQDGYGYTF
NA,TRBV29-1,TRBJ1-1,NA,TGCAGCGTTATGCACAGGATGAACACTGAAGCTTTCTTT,CSVMHRMNTEAFF
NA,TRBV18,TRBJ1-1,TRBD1,TGTGCCAGCTCACCAATGGCAGGGGGGGACAACACTGAAGCTTTCTTT,CASSPMAGGDNTEAFF
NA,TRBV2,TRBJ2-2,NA,TGTGCCAGCAGTGATAGCTGGGTAGGCGCCGGGGAGCTGTTTTTT,CASSDSWVGAGELFF
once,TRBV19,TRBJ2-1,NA,TGTGCCAGTAGTAAGAAGGGGGAAGATGAGCAGTTCTTC,CASSKKGEDEQFF
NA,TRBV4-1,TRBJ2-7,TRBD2,TGCGCCAGCAGCCAAGAAGTTCTGCTAGCGGGCGAGCAGTACTTC,CASSQEVLLAGEQYF
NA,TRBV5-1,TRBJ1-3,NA,TGCGCCAGCAGCTTGGAGGGGAACGGAAACACCATATATTTT,CASSLEGNGNTIYF
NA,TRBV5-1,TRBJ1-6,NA,TGCGCCAGCAGCTTGGATGGCGGGCGCTCCTATAATTCACCCCTCCACTTT,CASSLDGGRSYNSPLHF
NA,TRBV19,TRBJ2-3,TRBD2,TGTGCCAGTACCAACTCGGGGCTGCGGGGGAGTGAGACGCAGTATTTT,CASTNSGLRGSETQYF
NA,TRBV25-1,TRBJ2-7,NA,TGTGCCAGCAGTGACAGGGCTTACGAGCAGTACTTC,CASSDRAYEQYF
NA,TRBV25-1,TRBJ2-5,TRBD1,TGTGCCAGCAGTGAATTGAGGTGGACAGGGGCCGGGGAGACCCAGTACTTC,CASSELRWTGAGETQYF
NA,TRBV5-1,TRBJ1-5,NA,TGCGCCAGCAGCTTGAGTCCGGGACTCAATCAGCCCCAGCATTTT,CASSLSPGLNQPQHF
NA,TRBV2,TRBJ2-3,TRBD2,TGTGCCAGCAGTGAAAGGGCGGGAGGGGTCACAGATACGCAGTATTTT,CASSERAGGVTDTQYF
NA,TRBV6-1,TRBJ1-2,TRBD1,TGTGCCAGCAGTGAAATCGTGGACAGGCTCAATGGCTACACCTTC,CASSEIVDRLNGYTF
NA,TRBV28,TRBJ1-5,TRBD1,TGTGCCAGCAGACCTAACAGGGGTACGAATCAGCCCCAGCATTTT,CASRPNRGTNQPQHF
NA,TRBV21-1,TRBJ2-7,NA,TGTGCCAGCAGCAAAGCCCGGGACAGGGTTTTTTACGAGCAGTACTTC,CASSKARDRVFYEQYF
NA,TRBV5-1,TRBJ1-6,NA,TGCGCCAGCAGCTTGGGGATCTCGGGGAATTCACCCCTCCACTTT,CASSLGISGNSPLHF
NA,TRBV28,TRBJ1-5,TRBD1,TGTGCCAGCAGCCTACAGGGGGCCCAACGGCCCCAGCATTTT,CASSLQGAQRPQHF
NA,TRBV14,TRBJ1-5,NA,TGTGCCAGCAGCCAGGGGGGCGGGAAGAGCAATCAGCCCCAGCATTTT,CASSQGGGKSNQPQHF